This T cell receptor (beta chain) was sequenced for a study of cytomegalovirus exposure and HLA in healthy donors. Study results and limitations: The investigators catalogued 150 to 200 TCR beta chains as cytomegalovirus-associated.

In regard to this clone: The target antigen is unknown.

V was clipped by 3 bases and J by 12 bases; unmatched bases: 12. CDR3 length: 15 amino acids. Germline lookup yields CDR1 SNHLY and CDR2 FYNNEI. Clones were read by immunoSEQ multiplex PCR, and TCRdb kept only the in-frame ones, dropping some. This table holds 250,000 to 300,000 clones, 90% found once. The donors formed part of the roughly 120-subject validation cohort, distinct from the 666-subject first cohort. The chain joins TRBV2 to TRBJ2-1, with TRBD2 matching over 9 bases. The source material was PBMCs. This sequence originates from a woman between 18 and 29 years old in good health and CMV-seronegative. The DNA for the CDR3 is TGTGCCAGCAGTGAGAGCGGGGGGACACTTCTGTCGCAGTTCTTC. This codes for CASSESGGTLLSQFF.